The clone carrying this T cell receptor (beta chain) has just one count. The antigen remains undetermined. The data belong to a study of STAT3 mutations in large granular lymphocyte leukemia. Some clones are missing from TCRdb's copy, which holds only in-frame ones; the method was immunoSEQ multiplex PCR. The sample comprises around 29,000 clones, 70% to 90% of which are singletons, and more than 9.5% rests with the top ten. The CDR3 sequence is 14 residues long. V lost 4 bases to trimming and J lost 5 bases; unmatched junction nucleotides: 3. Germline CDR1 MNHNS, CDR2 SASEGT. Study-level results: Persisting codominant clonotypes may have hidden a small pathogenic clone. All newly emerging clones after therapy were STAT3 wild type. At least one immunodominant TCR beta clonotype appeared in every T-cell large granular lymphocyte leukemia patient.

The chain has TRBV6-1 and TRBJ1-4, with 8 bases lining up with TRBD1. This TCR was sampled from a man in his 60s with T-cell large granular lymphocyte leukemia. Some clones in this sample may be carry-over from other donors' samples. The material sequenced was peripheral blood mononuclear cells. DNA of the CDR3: TGTGCCAGCAGTGGGCAGGGGGCAAATGAAAAACTGTTTTTT. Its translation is CASSGQGANEKLFF.